The T cell receptor (beta chain) under discussion was sequenced for a study of T cells in Graves' hyperthyroidism and ophthalmopathy. The sample holds many counts of this clonotype. Its target is unknown. Researchers amplified the TCR beta CDR3 regions from RNA transcripts. RT-PCR in the first round (using the HTBI primer set) targeted the TCR CDR3. From the multiplex PCR reads, TCRdb called clonotypes with MiXCR, one entry per CDR3 protein. The sample has approximately 610,000 distinct CDR3 sequences, roughly 14% seen once; the top ten hold around 4.1%. Disease lasting under 3 months, a NOSPECS grade of at least 4, and a Clinical Activity Score of at least 3 were features of the ophthalmopathy patients. Study-wide findings and caveats: Ophthalmopathy was model-predicted a median about 6.9 months pre-onset. In blood, most of the thyroid clonotypes expanded above 0.001 were also present.

V was cut by 0 bases and J by 0 bases, with 5 bases left in between. Per germline, CDR1 WSHSY and CDR2 SAAADI. CDR3 length: 14 residues. The chain is built from TRBV10-2 and TRBJ1-1, with D unclear. The origin of this receptor is a woman in her forties with Graves' ophthalmopathy. The sample taken for sequencing was blood. CDR3 in amino acids: CASSESLLNTEAFF. The CDR3, as DNA: TGCGCCAGCAGTGAGTCGTTACTGAACACTGAAGCTTTCTTT.